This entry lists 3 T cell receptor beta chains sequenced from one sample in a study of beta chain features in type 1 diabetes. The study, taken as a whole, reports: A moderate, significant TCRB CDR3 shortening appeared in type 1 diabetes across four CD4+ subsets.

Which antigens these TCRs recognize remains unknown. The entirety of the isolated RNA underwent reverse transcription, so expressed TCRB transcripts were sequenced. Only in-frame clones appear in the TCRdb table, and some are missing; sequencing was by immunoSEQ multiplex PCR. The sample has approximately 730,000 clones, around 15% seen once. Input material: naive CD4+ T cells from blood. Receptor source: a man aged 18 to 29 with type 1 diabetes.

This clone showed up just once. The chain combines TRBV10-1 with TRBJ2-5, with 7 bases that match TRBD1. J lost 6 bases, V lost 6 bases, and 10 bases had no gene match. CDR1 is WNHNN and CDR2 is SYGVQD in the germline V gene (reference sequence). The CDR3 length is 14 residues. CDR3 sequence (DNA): TGCGCCAGCAGGCCGGGACAGTGGGTTAAGACCCAGTACTTC. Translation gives CASRPGQWVKTQYF.

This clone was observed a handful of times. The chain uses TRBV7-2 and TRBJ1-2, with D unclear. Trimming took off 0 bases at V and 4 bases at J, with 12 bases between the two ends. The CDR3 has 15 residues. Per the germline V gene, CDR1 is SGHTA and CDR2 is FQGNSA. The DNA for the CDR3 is TGTGCCAGCAGCTTAGCTCGGGGATCGGGCTATGGCTACACCTTC. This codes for CASSLARGSGYGYTF.

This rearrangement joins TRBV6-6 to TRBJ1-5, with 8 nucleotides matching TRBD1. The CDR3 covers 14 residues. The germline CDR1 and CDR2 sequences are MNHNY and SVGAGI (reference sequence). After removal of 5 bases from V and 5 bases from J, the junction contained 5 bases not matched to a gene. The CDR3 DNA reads TGTGCCAGCAGTCTACTGGGACAGGATCAGCCCCAGCATTTT. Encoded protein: CASSLLGQDQPQHF.